This entry describes one T cell receptor beta chain. Its target is not known. The CDR3 does not close with the conserved phenylalanine or tryptophan, likely indicating a read error. TCRdb re-called the 5' RACE reads with MiXCR, one entry per CDR3 protein. The profile shows 300,000 to 400,000 distinct CDR3 sequences, 7% to 10% of them singletons. CDR3 length: 16 amino acids. J lost 5 bases, V lost 3 bases, and 15 bases had no gene match. Germline values: CDR1 DFQATT, CDR2 SNEGSKA (reference sequence). This sample is drawn from a study of T cells after yellow fever vaccination. Across the study: SMART-Seq v4 Ultra Low Input served to prepare low-cell-number fractions. Study-wide results and limits: Weaker, the secondary response had a peak occurring faster, on day 5 versus 15.

The clonotype originates from a man younger than 35 who received the YFV17D yellow fever vaccine. The material sequenced was PBMCs, taken 35 to 50 days after the first yellow fever vaccination. This chain joins TRBV20-1 and TRBJ1-1; 7 bases align to TRBD1. The CDR3 DNA is TGCAGTGCTAGTACCCCGGACAGGTGGTTGGGAACTGAAGCTTTCTCT. Amino acids: CSASTPDRWLGTEAFS.